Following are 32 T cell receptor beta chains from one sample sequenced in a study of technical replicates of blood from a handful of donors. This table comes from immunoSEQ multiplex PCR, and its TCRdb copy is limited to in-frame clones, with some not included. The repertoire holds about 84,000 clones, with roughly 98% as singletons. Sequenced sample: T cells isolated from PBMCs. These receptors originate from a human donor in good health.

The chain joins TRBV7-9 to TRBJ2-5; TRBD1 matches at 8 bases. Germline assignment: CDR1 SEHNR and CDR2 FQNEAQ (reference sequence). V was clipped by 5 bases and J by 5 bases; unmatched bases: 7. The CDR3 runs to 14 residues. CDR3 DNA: TGTGCCAGCAGCCAAGGACAGGGAGGCGAGACCCAGTACTTC. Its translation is CASSQGQGGETQYF.

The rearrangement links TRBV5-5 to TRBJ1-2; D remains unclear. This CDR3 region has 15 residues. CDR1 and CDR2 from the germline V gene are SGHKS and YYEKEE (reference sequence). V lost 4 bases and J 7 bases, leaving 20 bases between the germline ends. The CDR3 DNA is TGTGCCAGCAGCCGAAATCAGAATACTAGACTTGGCTACACCTTC. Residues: CASSRNQNTRLGYTF. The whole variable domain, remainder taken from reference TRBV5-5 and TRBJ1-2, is DAGVTQSPTHLIKTRGQQVTLRCSPISGHKSVSWYQQVLGQGPQFIFQYYEKEERGRGNFPDRFSARQFPNYSSELNVNALLLGDSALYLCASSRNQNTRLGYTFGSGTRLTVV.

The CDR3 loop is CASSSGPGRGATNEKLFF. The CDR3 bases are TGTGCCAGCTCGTCGGGGCCCGGCAGGGGTGCAACTAATGAAAAACTGTTTTTT. The genes are TRBV18 and TRBJ1-4, with D perhaps TRBD1 (6 bases). V lost 6 bases, J lost 0 bases, and 20 bases lay in between. This CDR3 comprises 18 residues. CDR1 is KGHSH and CDR2 is LQKENI in the germline V gene.

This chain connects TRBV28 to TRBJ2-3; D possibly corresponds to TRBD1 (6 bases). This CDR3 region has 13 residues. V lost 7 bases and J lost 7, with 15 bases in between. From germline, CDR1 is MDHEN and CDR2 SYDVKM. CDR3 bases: TGTGCCAGCACCTCCGGACAGCAGTATACGCAGTATTTT. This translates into CASTSGQQYTQYF.

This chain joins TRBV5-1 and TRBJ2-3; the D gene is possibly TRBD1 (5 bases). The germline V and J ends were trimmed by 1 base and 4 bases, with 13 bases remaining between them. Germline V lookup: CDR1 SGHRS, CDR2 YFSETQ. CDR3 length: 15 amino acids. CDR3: CASSLTGPPADTQYF. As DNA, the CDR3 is TGCGCCAGCAGCTTGACAGGTCCACCAGCAGATACGCAGTATTTT.

CDR3 amino acids: CASSPARGDTNTEAFF. The DNA of the CDR3 is TGTGCCAGCTCACCGGCCAGGGGTGACACGAACACTGAAGCTTTCTTT. This chain joins TRBV18 and TRBJ1-1, with a weak D call TRBD1 (6 bases). The V end was cut by 3 bases, the J end by 1 base, with 15 bases between. Germline V gene sequence: CDR1 KGHSH, CDR2 LQKENI. This CDR3 has 16 amino acids.

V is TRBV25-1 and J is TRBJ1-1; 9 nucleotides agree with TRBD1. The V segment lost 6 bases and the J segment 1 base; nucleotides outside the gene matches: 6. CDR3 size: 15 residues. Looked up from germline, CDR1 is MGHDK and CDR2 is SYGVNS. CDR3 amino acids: CASSSPGQGNTEAFF. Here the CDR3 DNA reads TGTGCCAGCAGCTCACCGGGACAGGGGAACACTGAAGCTTTCTTT.

The DNA for the CDR3 is TGCAGCGTTGAAACTGCGACTAGCGGGGGGGGTTTAGCGTTCTTC. It specifies CSVETATSGGGLAFF. V usage is TRBV29-1 and J usage is TRBJ2-1; the match to TRBD2 covers 14 bases. Germline V gene data show CDR1 as SQVTM and CDR2 as ANQGSEA. This CDR3 has 15 residues. Losses at the gene ends were 2 bases for V and 15 bases for J; bases not matched to a gene: 12.

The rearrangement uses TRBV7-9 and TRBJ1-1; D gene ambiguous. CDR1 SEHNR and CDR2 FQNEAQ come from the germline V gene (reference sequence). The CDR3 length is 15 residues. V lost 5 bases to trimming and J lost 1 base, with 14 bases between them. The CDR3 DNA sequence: TGTGCCAGCAGCCCACCGACCGCGGGGAACACTGAAGCTTTCTTT. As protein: CASSPPTAGNTEAFF.

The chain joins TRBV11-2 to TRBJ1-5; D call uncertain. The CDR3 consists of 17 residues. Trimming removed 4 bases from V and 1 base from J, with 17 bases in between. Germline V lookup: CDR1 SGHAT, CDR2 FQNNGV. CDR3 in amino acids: CASSSVPRGPSNQPQHF. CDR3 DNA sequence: TGTGCCAGCAGCTCCGTTCCCCGCGGGCCGAGCAATCAGCCCCAGCATTTT.

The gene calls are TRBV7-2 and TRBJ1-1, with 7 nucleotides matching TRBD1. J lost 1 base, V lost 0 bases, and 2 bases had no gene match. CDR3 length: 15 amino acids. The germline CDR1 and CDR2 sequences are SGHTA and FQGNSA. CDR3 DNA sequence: TGTGCCAGCAGCTTAGCTTACAGGGGGAACACTGAAGCTTTCTTT. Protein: CASSLAYRGNTEAFF.

CDR3 region: CASGLVLASPYNEQFF. The CDR3 DNA reads as TGTGCTAGTGGTTTGGTATTGGCTAGCCCCTACAATGAGCAGTTCTTC. The rearrangement uses TRBV12-5 and TRBJ2-1, with a tentative D call TRBD2 (5 bases). The CDR3 contains 16 residues. The V end lost 0 bases, the J end lost 2 bases, and 11 bases lay between the germline ends. Germline CDR1 and CDR2: LGHNT and FRNRAP.

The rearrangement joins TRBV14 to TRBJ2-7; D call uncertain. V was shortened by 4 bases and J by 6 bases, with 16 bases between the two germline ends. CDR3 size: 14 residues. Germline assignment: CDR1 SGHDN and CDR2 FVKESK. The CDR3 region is CASSPFLGQREQYF. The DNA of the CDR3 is TGTGCCAGCAGCCCGTTCTTGGGTCAGCGCGAGCAGTACTTC.

CDR3 loop: CASSYSRGGAMGYTF. CDR3 nucleotides: TGTGCCAGCAGTTACTCGAGGGGGGGGGCTATGGGCTACACCTTC. The chain joins TRBV6-5 to TRBJ1-2; D might be TRBD1 (6 bases). Germline loops: CDR1 MNHEY, CDR2 SVGAGI. CDR3 size: 15 residues. The V gene lost 0 bases and the J gene lost 8 bases, with 16 bases spanning the gap.

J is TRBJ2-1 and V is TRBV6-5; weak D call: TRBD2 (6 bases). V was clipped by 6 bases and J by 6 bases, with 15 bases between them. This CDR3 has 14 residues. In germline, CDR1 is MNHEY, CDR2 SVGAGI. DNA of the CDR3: TGTGCCAGCAGCTCTACATGGGACTCCAATGAGCAGTTCTTC. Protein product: CASSSTWDSNEQFF.

In DNA form, the CDR3 reads TGTGCCAGCAGTTTGTATGGAGGGAACACTGAAGCTTTCTTT. Protein sequence: CASSLYGGNTEAFF. The chain employs TRBV28 and TRBJ1-1; D is unresolved. From germline, CDR1 is MDHEN and CDR2 SYDVKM. Trimming took 3 bases from V and 1 from J, leaving 9 bases between them. This CDR3 has 14 residues.

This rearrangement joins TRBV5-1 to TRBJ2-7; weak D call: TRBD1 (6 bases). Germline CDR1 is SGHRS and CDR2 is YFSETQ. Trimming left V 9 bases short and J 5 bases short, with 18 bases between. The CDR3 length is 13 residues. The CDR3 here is CAIPETGGHEQYF. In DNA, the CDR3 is TGCGCCATCCCCGAGACAGGAGGCCACGAGCAGTACTTC.

In DNA form, the CDR3 reads TGTGCCAGCAGGGAACAGGGTCATGCACCCCTCCACTTT. Translated, it gives CASREQGHAPLHF. The J gene is TRBJ1-6, the V gene TRBV6-1; a possible D gene is TRBD1 (6 bases). The CDR3 consists of 13 residues. From germline, CDR1 is MNHNS and CDR2 SASEGT. Between the trimmed V and J ends, which lost 6 bases and 11 bases, there was a span of 14 bases.

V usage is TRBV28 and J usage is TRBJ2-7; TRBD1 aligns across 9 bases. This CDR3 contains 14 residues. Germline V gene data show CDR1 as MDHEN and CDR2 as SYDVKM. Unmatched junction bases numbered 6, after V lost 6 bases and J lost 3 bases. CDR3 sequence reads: CASRGQGMFYEQYF. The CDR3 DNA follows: TGTGCCAGCAGAGGACAGGGGATGTTCTACGAGCAGTACTTC. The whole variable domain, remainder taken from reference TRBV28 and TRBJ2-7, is DVKVTQSSRYLVKRTGEKVFLECVQDMDHENMFWYRQDPGLGLRLIYFSYDVKMKEKGDIPEGYSVSREKKERFSLILESASTNQTSMYLCASRGQGMFYEQYFGPGTRLTVT.

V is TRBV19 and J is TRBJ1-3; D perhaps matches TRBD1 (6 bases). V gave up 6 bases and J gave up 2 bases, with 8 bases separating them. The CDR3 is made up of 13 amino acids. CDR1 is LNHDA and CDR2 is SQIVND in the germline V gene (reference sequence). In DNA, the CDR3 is TGTGCCAGTAGGACAGGCCCTGGAAACACCATATATTTT. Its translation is CASRTGPGNTIYF.

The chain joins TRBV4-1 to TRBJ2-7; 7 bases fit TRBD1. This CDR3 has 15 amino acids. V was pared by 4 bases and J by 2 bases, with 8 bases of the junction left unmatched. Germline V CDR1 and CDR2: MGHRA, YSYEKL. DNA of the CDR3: TGCGCCAGCAGCCCCACCGAGGGACAGCCCTACGAGCAGTACTTC. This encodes CASSPTEGQPYEQYF.

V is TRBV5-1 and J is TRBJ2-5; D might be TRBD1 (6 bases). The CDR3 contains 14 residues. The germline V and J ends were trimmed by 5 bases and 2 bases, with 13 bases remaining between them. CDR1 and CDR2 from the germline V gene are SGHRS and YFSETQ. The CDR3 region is CASSGQGWQETQYF. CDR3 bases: TGCGCCAGCAGTGGGCAGGGGTGGCAAGAGACCCAGTACTTC.

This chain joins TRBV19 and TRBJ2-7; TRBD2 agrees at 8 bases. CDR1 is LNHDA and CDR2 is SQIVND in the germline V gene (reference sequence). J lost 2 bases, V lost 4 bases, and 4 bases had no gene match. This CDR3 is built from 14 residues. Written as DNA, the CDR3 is TGTGCCAGTAGTAACGGGGGGGGAGCCTACGAGCAGTACTTC. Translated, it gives CASSNGGGAYEQYF.

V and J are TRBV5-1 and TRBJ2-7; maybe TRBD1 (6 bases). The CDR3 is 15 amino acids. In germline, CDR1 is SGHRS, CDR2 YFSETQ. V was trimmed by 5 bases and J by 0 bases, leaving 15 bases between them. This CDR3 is CASRTTGYSSYEQYF. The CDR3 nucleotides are TGCGCCAGCAGAACCACAGGGTATAGCTCCTACGAGCAGTACTTC.

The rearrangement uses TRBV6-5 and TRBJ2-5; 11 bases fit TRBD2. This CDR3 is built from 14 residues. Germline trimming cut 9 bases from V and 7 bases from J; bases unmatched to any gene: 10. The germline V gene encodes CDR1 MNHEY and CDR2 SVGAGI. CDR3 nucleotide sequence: TGTGCCAGTGTAGCGGGAGGGCCTGGGGGGACCCAGTACTTC. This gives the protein CASVAGGPGGTQYF.

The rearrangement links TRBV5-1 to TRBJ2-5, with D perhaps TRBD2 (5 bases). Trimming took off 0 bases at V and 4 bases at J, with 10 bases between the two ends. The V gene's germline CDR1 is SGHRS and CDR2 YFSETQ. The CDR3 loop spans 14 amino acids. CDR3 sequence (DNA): TGCGCCAGCAGCTTGGTTACAGAGGGAGAGACCCAGTACTTC. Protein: CASSLVTEGETQYF.

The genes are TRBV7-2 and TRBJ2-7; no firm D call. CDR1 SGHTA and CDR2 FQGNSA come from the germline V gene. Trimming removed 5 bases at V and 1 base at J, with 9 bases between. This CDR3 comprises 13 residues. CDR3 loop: CASSRRGSYEQYF. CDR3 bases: TGTGCCAGCAGCCGTAGAGGATCCTACGAGCAGTACTTC.

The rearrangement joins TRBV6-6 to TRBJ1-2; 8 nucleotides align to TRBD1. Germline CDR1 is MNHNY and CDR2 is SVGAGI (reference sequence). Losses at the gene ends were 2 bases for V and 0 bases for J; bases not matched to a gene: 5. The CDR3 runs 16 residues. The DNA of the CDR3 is TGTGCCAGCAGTTACCTTACAGGGGGAGCTAACTATGGCTACACCTTC. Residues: CASSYLTGGANYGYTF.

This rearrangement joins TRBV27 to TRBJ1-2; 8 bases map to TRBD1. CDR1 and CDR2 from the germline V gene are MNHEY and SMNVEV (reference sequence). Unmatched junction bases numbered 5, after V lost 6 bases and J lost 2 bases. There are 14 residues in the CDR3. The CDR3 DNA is TGTGCCAGCAGGGGACAGGTTGAGAACTATGGCTACACCTTC. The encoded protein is CASRGQVENYGYTF.

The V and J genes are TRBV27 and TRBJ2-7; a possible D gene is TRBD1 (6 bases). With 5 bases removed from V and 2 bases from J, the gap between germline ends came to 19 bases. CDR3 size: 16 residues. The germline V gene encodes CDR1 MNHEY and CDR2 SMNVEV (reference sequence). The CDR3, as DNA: TGTGCCAGCAGTCCCCAAAAGCTGGGACACCCCTACGAGCAGTACTTC. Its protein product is CASSPQKLGHPYEQYF.

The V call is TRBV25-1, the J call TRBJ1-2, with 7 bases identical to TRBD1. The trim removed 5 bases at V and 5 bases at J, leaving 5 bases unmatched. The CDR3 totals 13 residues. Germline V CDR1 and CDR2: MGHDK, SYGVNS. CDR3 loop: CASSFEGAYGYTF. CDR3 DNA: TGTGCCAGCAGTTTCGAGGGGGCGTATGGCTACACCTTC.

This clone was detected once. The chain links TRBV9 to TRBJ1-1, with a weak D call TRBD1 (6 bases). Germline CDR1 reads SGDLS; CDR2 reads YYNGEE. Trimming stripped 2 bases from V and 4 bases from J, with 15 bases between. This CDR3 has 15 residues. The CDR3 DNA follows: TGTGCCAGCAGCGTGGACACAGGGTTCAGCACTGAAGCTTTCTTT. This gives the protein CASSVDTGFSTEAFF.